Shown below are 17 T cell receptor beta chains from a single sample sequenced in a study of cytomegalovirus exposure and HLA in healthy donors. 60 Vbeta and 13 Jbeta primers were used in PCR. TCRdb keeps only in-frame clones here, not all; method: immunoSEQ multiplex PCR. The sample lists some 130,000 clones, roughly three quarters seen once, with over 2% in the top ten. The sample taken for sequencing was PBMCs. Receptor source: a man aged 30 to 39 in good health and CMV-seronegative.

The rearrangement joins TRBV5-1 to TRBJ2-7; D may be TRBD1 (5 bases). V lost 4 bases to trimming and J lost 5 bases, with 19 bases between them. The germline CDR1 and CDR2 sequences are SGHRS and YFSETQ. The CDR3 consists of 15 residues. CDR3 DNA: TGCGCCAGCAGCACAGACCCCGCCAGGGTCAACGAGCAGTACTTC. This codes for CASSTDPARVNEQYF.

J is TRBJ1-2 and V is TRBV27; D may be TRBD1 (6 bases). Between the trimmed V and J ends, which lost 2 bases and 6 bases, there was a span of 10 bases. Germline CDR1 and CDR2: MNHEY and SMNVEV (reference sequence). The CDR3 sequence is 13 residues long. The CDR3 region has the DNA TGTGCCAGCAGTTTAAGGCAGGGGCATGGCTACACCTTC. It translates to CASSLRQGHGYTF.

This clone appeared a few times. CDR3 DNA sequence: TGTGCCAGCAGCTCACGACAGGGGGCACTGACTGAAGCTTTCTTT. Translation: CASSSRQGALTEAFF. The chain employs TRBV5-4 and TRBJ1-1, with TRBD1 matching 10 bases. CDR3 size: 15 residues. Germline loops: CDR1 SGHNT, CDR2 YYREEE (reference sequence). Losses at the gene ends were 3 bases for V and 5 bases for J; bases not matched to a gene: 7.

The chain couples TRBV6-1 to TRBJ1-2; the D is unclear. Trimming shortened V by 6 bases and J by 0 bases, and 14 bases separated the two germline ends. This CDR3 is built from 15 residues. Germline V gene sequence: CDR1 MNHNS, CDR2 SASEGT. The CDR3 coding sequence is TGTGCCAGCAGAGAAATTAACAAACCTAACTATGGCTACACCTTC. This translates into CASREINKPNYGYTF.

This chain links TRBV2 with TRBJ1-5, with D unclear. This CDR3 is 13 amino acids long. Germline V gives CDR1 SNHLY, CDR2 FYNNEI. Trimming pared 3 bases from V and 7 bases from J, leaving 10 bases between. CDR3 DNA sequence: TGTGCCAGCAGTGATTCGGGTAGCCAGCCCCAGCATTTT. It encodes CASSDSGSQPQHF.

This chain joins TRBV5-6 and TRBJ2-1, with a possible D match to TRBD1 (5 bases). CDR1 is SGHDT and CDR2 is YYEEEE in the germline V gene. The CDR3 is made up of 15 amino acids. The V gene lost 1 base and the J gene lost 7 bases, with 15 bases spanning the gap. CDR3 in DNA: TGTGCCAGCAGCTTGACAGGAGTAGTGGGGAATGAGCAGTTCTTC. This sequence encodes CASSLTGVVGNEQFF. The full variable domain, in which reference TRBV5-6 and TRBJ2-1 provide the parts outside the CDR3, is DAGVTQSPTHLIKTRGQQVTLRCSPKSGHDTVSWYQQALGQGPQFIFQYYEEEERQRGNFPDRFSGHQFPNYSSELNVNALLLGDSALYLCASSLTGVVGNEQFFGPGTRLTVL.

The CDR3 DNA sequence: TGTGCCAGCAGCCCCCGGGGGGAGAGTGATATTCAGTACTTC. This encodes CASSPRGESDIQYF. The J gene is TRBJ2-4, the V gene TRBV6-4; 7 bases map to TRBD2. J lost 10 bases, V lost 6 bases, and 12 bases had no gene match. The CDR3 has 14 residues. CDR1 is MRHNA and CDR2 is SNTAGT in the germline V gene.

There are a few counts of this clone. The chain couples TRBV18 to TRBJ1-2; 8 bases are shared with TRBD1. CDR3 length: 14 amino acids. Germline V gene sequence: CDR1 KGHSH, CDR2 LQKENI. With 3 bases clipped from V and 6 bases from J, the junction kept 6 bases outside the gene matches. The CDR3 region is CASSPQEQGDGYTF. The CDR3 DNA is TGTGCCAGCTCACCGCAGGAACAGGGGGATGGCTACACCTTC.

The V call is TRBV15, the J call TRBJ2-7; 10 bases are shared with TRBD1. The ends lost 1 base at V and 5 bases at J; junction bases unmatched: 5. The CDR3 consists of 15 residues. Germline V gene lookup returns CDR1 LNHNV and CDR2 YYDKDF (reference sequence). In DNA, the CDR3 is TGTGCCACCAGCAGAGCCGGGACAGGGGCTCACGAGCAGTACTTC. As protein: CATSRAGTGAHEQYF.

The chain employs TRBV2 and TRBJ2-1; D is undetermined. The ends were cut back, 6 bases at V and 4 bases at J, with 19 bases in the middle. Germline CDR1 SNHLY, CDR2 FYNNEI. This CDR3 is built from 16 residues. The CDR3 DNA follows: TGTGCCAGCAGCCCTAGGTTGTCCGCGGAATACAATGAGCAGTTCTTC. It specifies CASSPRLSAEYNEQFF.

The V gene is TRBV2, the J gene TRBJ2-1; 11 bases line up with TRBD2. The germline CDR1 and CDR2 sequences are SNHLY and FYNNEI. The trim removed 10 bases at V and 2 bases at J, leaving 7 bases unmatched. The CDR3 totals 15 residues. DNA of the CDR3: TGTGCCATCTTCCCGGGACTAGCGGCCTACAATGAGCAGTTCTTC. Translated, it gives CAIFPGLAAYNEQFF.

V gene TRBV27 combines with J gene TRBJ2-1; a weak D match, TRBD2 (6 bases). CDR3 length: 16 residues. The V end was cut by 0 bases, the J end by 0 bases, with 9 bases between. The V gene's germline CDR1 is MNHEY and CDR2 SMNVEV (reference sequence). For the CDR3, the DNA is TGTGCCAGCAGTTTATCGTCAGCGGGCTCCTACAATGAGCAGTTCTTC. Translation: CASSLSSAGSYNEQFF.

This sequence joins TRBV7-8 and TRBJ2-7, with a tentative D call TRBD1 (7 bases). V gave up 3 bases and J gave up 7 bases, with 16 bases separating them. Germline CDR1 SGHVS, CDR2 FQNEAQ. This CDR3 region has 14 residues. The CDR3 is CASSFAGGRDEQYF. CDR3 DNA: TGTGCCAGCAGCTTTGCAGGGGGGCGAGATGAGCAGTACTTC. Supplemented by reference TRBV7-8 and TRBJ2-7, the full variable domain reads GAGVSQSPRYKVAKRGQDVALRCDPISGHVSLFWYQQALGQGPEFLTYFQNEAQLDKSGLPSDRFFAERPEGSVSTLKIQRTQQEDSAVYLCASSFAGGRDEQYFGPGTRLTVT.

The chain is built from TRBV2 and TRBJ2-2; 7 bases match TRBD2. CDR1 is SNHLY, CDR2 FYNNEI, per germline. CDR3 size: 14 residues. The junction had 7 bases not matched to a gene; V was cut back by 7 bases and J by 5 bases. CDR3 residues: CASIRLAETGELFF. In DNA form, the CDR3 reads TGTGCCAGCATCCGACTAGCAGAAACCGGGGAGCTGTTTTTT.

The chain joins TRBV7-3 to TRBJ1-5, with a tentative D call TRBD1 (5 bases). V was pared by 0 bases and J by 7 bases, with 7 bases between. Per germline, CDR1 SGHTA and CDR2 FQGTGA. The CDR3 is 13 residues long. DNA for the CDR3: TGTGCCAGCAGCTTAACGGAGGGGCAGCCCCAGCATTTT. Translating it yields CASSLTEGQPQHF.

This chain joins TRBV4-2 and TRBJ2-1, with 15 bases aligning to TRBD2. The germline V gene has CDR1 LGHNA and CDR2 YNFKEQ. The CDR3 has 17 amino acids. V shed 0 bases and J 4 bases; nucleotides not matched to a gene: 1. In DNA, the CDR3 is TGTGCCAGCAGCCAAGAAGGGACTAGCGGGGGGTACAATGAGCAGTTCTTC. Its protein is CASSQEGTSGGYNEQFF.

Written as DNA, the CDR3 is TGCGCCAGCAGCTTAGGACAGGCGAGGGTTAGCACAGATACGCAGTATTTT. Its translation: CASSLGQARVSTDTQYF. The chain has TRBV5-1 and TRBJ2-3; 7 bases are shared with TRBD1. The CDR3 runs to 17 residues. Losses at the gene ends were 2 bases for V and 0 bases for J; bases not matched to a gene: 9. Germline V lookup: CDR1 SGHRS, CDR2 YFSETQ.